One sample yielded the 3 T cell receptor beta chains listed below, sequenced in a study of cytomegalovirus exposure and HLA in healthy donors. The study ran its PCR with 60 Vbeta and 13 Jbeta primers. Clones were read by immunoSEQ multiplex PCR, and TCRdb kept only the in-frame ones, dropping some. Counted here are 90,000 to 120,000 clones, approximately 79% occurring once; the ten biggest clones make up 2% to 3%. Sequenced material: PBMCs. Receptors were obtained from a man aged 18 to 30 in good health and CMV-seronegative.

The chain recombines TRBV6-5 with TRBJ2-7; 11 bases agree with TRBD1. The J segment lost 3 bases and the V segment lost 6 bases, leaving 1 base of the junction unmatched. The CDR3 consists of 13 residues. Germline V gene sequence: CDR1 MNHEY, CDR2 SVGAGI. The CDR3 loop is CASRGQGGYEQYF. CDR3 nucleotide sequence: TGTGCCAGCAGGGGACAGGGGGGCTACGAGCAGTACTTC.

This clone has a handful of counts. This chain links TRBV21-1 with TRBJ1-1; TRBD1, the table's D call, was not compared with the DNA. TRBV21-1 is an annotated pseudogene. The CDR3 contains 11 residues. CDR3 nucleotide sequence: TGTGCCACTCCAGGGGGCACTGAAGCTTTCTTT. Its protein is CATPGGTEAFF.

The V call is TRBV19, the J call TRBJ1-1; D not certain. Germline V CDR1 and CDR2: LNHDA, SQIVND (reference sequence). Between the trimmed V and J ends, which lost 4 bases and 2 bases, there was a span of 17 bases. This CDR3 has 16 amino acids. Here the CDR3 DNA reads TGTGCCAGTAGTACCCCTCTCACAGTGATTAACACTGAAGCTTTCTTT. The encoded protein is CASSTPLTVINTEAFF.